Shown below are 17 T cell receptor beta chains from a single sample sequenced in a study of T cell responses to AZD1222 COVID-19 vaccine. Repertoires were generated with immunoSEQ multiplex PCR, while TCRdb's copy carries only in-frame clones and drops some. The sample records 150,000 to 200,000 clones, around nine tenths being singletons. Material: peripheral blood, obtained 28 days after the second dose of the MenACWY control vaccine. The receptors were gathered from an adult who received the MenACWY meningococcal vaccine as a control.

The CDR3 protein is CASSLSSSGVEQFF. CDR3 DNA sequence: TGTGCCAGCAGCTTAAGTAGTTCCGGGGTCGAGCAGTTCTTC. This sequence joins TRBV7-3 and TRBJ2-1; maybe TRBD2 (5 bases). The germline gives CDR1 SGHTA, CDR2 FQGTGA. The CDR3 has 14 residues. The V gene lost 1 base and the J gene lost 10 bases, with 14 bases spanning the gap. The complete variable domain, with remaining parts taken from reference TRBV7-3 and TRBJ2-1, reads GAGVSQTPSNKVTEKGKYVELRCDPISGHTALYWYRQSLGQGPEFLIYFQGTGAADDSGLPNDRFFAVRPEGSVSTLKIQRTERGDSAVYLCASSLSSSGVEQFFGPGTRLTVL.

The chain has TRBV10-2 and TRBJ1-6; the match to TRBD1 covers 8 bases. V lost 1 base and J lost 8; bases outside the gene matches: 1. The CDR3 totals 14 residues. CDR1 is WSHSY, CDR2 SAAADI, per germline. The CDR3 protein is CASSEWTGHSPLHF. In DNA, the CDR3 is TGCGCCAGCAGTGAGTGGACAGGGCATTCACCCCTCCACTTT.

The chain links TRBV19 to TRBJ1-4; D is uncertain. Germline lookup yields CDR1 LNHDA and CDR2 SQIVND (reference sequence). Between the trimmed V and J ends, which lost 3 bases and 8 bases, there was a span of 13 bases. This CDR3 region has 14 residues. The CDR3 DNA sequence: TGTGCCAGTAGTATTCAAGGGATTGCAGAAAAACTGTTTTTT. Translation gives CASSIQGIAEKLFF.

This clone was seen a single time. A read error may account for a junction end that differs from germline. The gene calls are TRBV3-1 (or the pseudogene TRBV3-2) and TRBJ1-1; tentative D call: TRBD1 (5 bases). CDR3 length: 13 residues. Looked up from germline, CDR1 is LGHDT and CDR2 is YNNKEL (reference sequence). The DNA of the CDR3 is TGTGCCAGCACCCAACCAGGGAACGCTGAAGCTTTCTTT. Translating it yields CASTQPGNAEAFF.

This chain's CDR3 is CASSLGGGAVNTEAFF. CDR3 nucleotides: TGCGCCAGCAGCTTGGGTGGAGGGGCGGTGAACACTGAAGCTTTCTTT. The chain combines TRBV5-1 with TRBJ1-1; weak D call: TRBD1 (5 bases). The V gene's germline CDR1 is SGHRS and CDR2 YFSETQ. Trimming removed 0 bases from V and 0 bases from J, with 12 bases in between. The CDR3 totals 16 residues.

This chain uses TRBV7-7 with TRBJ2-2; D might be TRBD2 (6 bases). Per germline, CDR1 SSHAT and CDR2 FNYEAQ (reference sequence). The V gene lost 1 base and the J gene lost 6 bases, with 12 bases spanning the gap. The CDR3 is 15 amino acids. Written as DNA, the CDR3 is TGTGCCAGCAGCTTAGTGGAGGGTCGGGCCGGGGAGCTGTTTTTT. Translating gives CASSLVEGRAGELFF.

The chain couples TRBV11-3 to TRBJ1-1, with 10 bases aligning to TRBD1. The junction had 4 bases not matched to a gene; V was cut back by 2 bases and J by 4 bases. This CDR3 comprises 15 residues. Germline V gene data show CDR1 as SGHNT and CDR2 as YENEEA. The CDR3 coding sequence is TGTGCCAGCAGCTTATTGACAGGGGGCTTCACTGAAGCTTTCTTT. It translates to CASSLLTGGFTEAFF. The full variable domain, with the rest looked up from reference TRBV11-3 and TRBJ1-1, is EAGVVQSPRYKIIEKKQPVAFWCNPISGHNTLYWYLQNLGQGPELLIRYENEEAVDDSQLPKDRFSAERLKGVDSTLKIQPAELGDSAVYLCASSLLTGGFTEAFFGQGTRLTVV.

The J gene is TRBJ2-1, the V gene TRBV28, with D possibly being TRBD1 (5 bases). Looked up from germline, CDR1 is MDHEN and CDR2 is SYDVKM. The CDR3 sequence is 13 residues long. Trimming removed 6 bases from V and 8 bases from J, with 14 bases in between. The DNA of the CDR3 is TGTGCCAGCAGCCCTGACAGCCGGGATGAGCAGTTCTTC. The encoded protein is CASSPDSRDEQFF.

The chain employs TRBV21-1 and TRBJ2-7. TRBV21-1 is termed a pseudogene. The CDR3 extends over 14 amino acids. The CDR3 loop is CASSKDQRGVEQYF. The DNA for the CDR3 is TGTGCCAGCAGCAAAGACCAGAGGGGCGTTGAGCAGTACTTC.

For the CDR3, the DNA is TGTGCCAGCAGCTTAGACAGGGAAGGGGAGCTGTTTTTT. This translates into CASSLDREGELFF. This chain joins TRBV11-1 and TRBJ2-2; tentatively, D is TRBD1 (6 bases). The CDR3 runs to 13 residues. The V gene lost 1 base and the J gene lost 8 bases, with 8 bases spanning the gap. Germline assignment: CDR1 SGHAT and CDR2 FQDESV (reference sequence). The whole variable domain, remainder taken from reference TRBV11-1 and TRBJ2-2, is EAEVAQSPRYKITEKSQAVAFWCDPISGHATLYWYRQILGQGPELLVQFQDESVVDDSQLPKDRFSAERLKGVDSTLKIQPAELGDSAMYLCASSLDREGELFFGEGSRLTVL.

The chain combines TRBV25-1 with TRBJ2-5; TRBD2 might be the D (5 bases). This CDR3 region has 14 residues. The germline gives CDR1 MGHDK, CDR2 SYGVNS. Trimming stripped 7 bases from V and 4 bases from J, with 16 bases between. The CDR3 nucleotides are TGTGCCAGCACCCCTTCCGAGGGTTTAGAGACCCAGTACTTC. It specifies CASTPSEGLETQYF. Full variable domain (missing parts from reference TRBV25-1 and TRBJ2-5): EADIYQTPRYLVIGTGKKITLECSQTMGHDKMYWYQQDPGMELHLIHYSYGVNSTEKGDLSSESTVSRIRTEHFPLTLESARPSHTSQYLCASTPSEGLETQYFGPGTRLLVL.

The genes are TRBV7-6 and TRBJ2-7, with TRBD2 as a possible D gene (5 bases). The V end lost 0 bases, the J end lost 0 bases, and 12 bases lay between the germline ends. Germline CDR1 and CDR2: SGHVS and FNYEAQ. The CDR3 runs to 16 residues. The CDR3 nucleotides are TGTGCCAGCAGCTTAGCCCCAGCGGAGAGCTCCTACGAGCAGTACTTC. Residues: CASSLAPAESSYEQYF.

This clone was observed once. The chain combines TRBV6-6 with TRBJ2-3, with 13 nucleotides matching TRBD2. The CDR3 is made up of 15 amino acids. CDR1 is MNHNY and CDR2 is SVGAGI in the germline V gene (reference sequence). J was trimmed by 5 bases and V by 2 bases; bases with no gene match: 1. This chain's CDR3 is CASSYGTSGIDTQYF. The CDR3 DNA reads TGTGCCAGCAGTTACGGGACTAGCGGGATAGATACGCAGTATTTT.

This clone was seen only once. The rearrangement links TRBV19 to TRBJ2-1; 9 bases agree with TRBD2. Trimming cost V 5 bases and J 6 bases; bases outside gene matches: 5. Germline V CDR1 and CDR2: LNHDA, SQIVND (reference sequence). The CDR3 contains 14 residues. The CDR3, as DNA: TGTGCCAGTAGTCAACTAGCGGGTCTCAATGAGCAGTTCTTC. Translating it yields CASSQLAGLNEQFF.

This chain uses TRBV6-5 with TRBJ1-5, with D possibly matching TRBD1 (6 bases). The CDR3 covers 15 residues. Germline loops: CDR1 MNHEY, CDR2 SVGAGI. V shed 5 bases and J shed 0 bases, with 11 bases lying between them. CDR3 region: CASSRQAHSNQPQHF. The CDR3 nucleotides read TGTGCCAGCAGTAGACAGGCCCATAGCAATCAGCCCCAGCATTTT.

CDR3 coding DNA: TGTGCCAGCAGTTACTCGGGGGGGGCAGGCTATGGCTACACCTTC. The encoded protein is CASSYSGGAGYGYTF. The chain uses TRBV6-5 and TRBJ1-2, with a tentative D call TRBD1 (6 bases). Germline lookup yields CDR1 MNHEY and CDR2 SVGAGI. The ends were cut back, 0 bases at V and 4 bases at J, with 12 bases in the middle. The length of the CDR3 is 15 residues.

The V and J genes are TRBV7-3 and TRBJ1-1, with a possible D match to TRBD1 (6 bases). Trimming removed 2 bases at V and 1 base at J, with 8 bases between. The CDR3 sequence is 14 residues long. Per germline, CDR1 SGHTA and CDR2 FQGTGA. CDR3 nucleotides: TGTGCCAGCAGCTTAGGGGGCGGGAACACTGAAGCTTTCTTT. Translation gives CASSLGGGNTEAFF.